This entry describes one TCR beta chain. The antigen this receptor binds is unknown. Base qualities are not provided; no much larger clone lies one nucleotide away. This specimen belongs to a study of Graves' ophthalmopathy and Graves' hyperthyroidism (dated by TCRdb to the late 2010s). Broadly, across the study: Peripheral blood was collected at initial diagnosis, prior to any treatment. In total, 135 blood samples were TCR-sequenced: approximately 42 ophthalmopathy, roughly 80 hyperthyroidism and about 17 hyperthyroidism-to-ophthalmopathy patients. To tell Graves' ophthalmopathy apart from Graves' hyperthyroidism, and to predict which patients would progress to ophthalmopathy, the study relied on TCR beta repertoire signatures. To explore V-J signatures that separate ophthalmopathy from hyperthyroidism, a discovery set of 100 patients was enrolled, consisting of approximately 44 with ophthalmopathy and around 60 with stable hyperthyroidism. Following sampling, methimazole starting at 30 mg daily was administered to hyperthyroidism patients, and high-dose intravenous methylprednisolone was administered to ophthalmopathy patients. An independent validation cohort was composed of some 19 hyperthyroidism patients and about 17 patients who later progressed from hyperthyroidism to ophthalmopathy. T-cell repertoires of thyroid tissue and blood were compared in 5 or 6 hyperthyroidism patients.

Compared with germline, V lacks 0 bases and J lacks 5 bases; bases without a gene match: 3. Reading the germline V gene gives CDR1 KGHDR and CDR2 SFDVKD. The CDR3 contains 16 residues, cysteine and phenylalanine counted. The retained sequence is limited to the CDR3, 48 bases, with the frame set at the first base. The study at large found these results: Sample size was not predetermined statistically, and investigators were not blinded to group allocation. Most expanded thyroid clonotypes with frequency above 0.001 were also detected in blood, suggesting blood repertoires may reflect the thyroid immune response. In cross-validation, the 13-signature model distinguished ophthalmopathy from stable hyperthyroidism with 87.88% sensitivity and 81.08% specificity, while in the test set the corresponding values were about 80% and 75%. In validation, the model predicted ophthalmopathy progression with about 64% sensitivity and 72.22% specificity; approximately 12 predicted patients were CT-confirmed with GO in a median of approximately six months.

Ophthalmopathy patients had moderately to severely active disease, Clinical Activity Score of at least 3, NOSPECS grade of at least 4, and disease duration under 3 months. Patients with other autoimmune diseases, uncontrolled infections, pregnancy or lactation were excluded from the study. Clinical symptoms, serum thyroxine, TRAb, thyroid ultrasound and orbital computed tomography were used for diagnosis. PBMCs were isolated from 10 ml of fresh peripheral blood by Ficoll-Paque density gradient centrifugation. Trizol reagent was used to extract the total RNA, and its quality was then checked on an Agilent 2100 Bioanalyzer. TCR beta CDR3 regions were amplified from RNA transcripts for repertoire sequencing. A first-round RT-PCR used HTBI primers with the Qiagen OneStep RT-PCR kit, followed by a second-round multiplex PCR, size selection and purification. Libraries were sequenced paired-end with 100 bp reads on an Illumina HiSeq2000. The study's own analysis went as follows. SOAPnuke was used for read processing, and reads with adapters, uncalled bases, a mean Phred below 15, or no exact constant-primer or identifier match were discarded. COPE v1.2.5 was used to merge the high-quality paired reads. Unique nucleotide sequences were defined as clonotypes and aligned to IMGT TRB V, D and J references using MiTCR v1.1. The analysis was limited to V-J combinations with a frequency above 0.0001, which together covered approximately 99% of the repertoires. A TCR clonal expansion and chaos score per V-J combination was defined as the ratio of F50 clonal expansion to chaos observed in the TCRdist matrix. Welch's t-statistics and random forest were used to reduce features to approximately 13 V-J combinations, which were fed into a naive Bayes classifier. The similarity between thyroid and blood repertoires was quantified using the Morisita-Horn index. Clones were called with MiXCR by TCRdb after fastp trimmed the public reads at Q25, and only in-frame beta chains were retained. For every CDR3 protein sequence, its rows merge into one entry that carries the most common genes and DNA. TCRdb, not the authors, supplied the V and J calls. Within this sample are roughly 700,000 distinct CDR3 sequences, with roughly two fifths of them counted one time only. The ten biggest clones cover 44% of the sample.

Sequencing was carried out using peripheral blood. The V and J genes are TRBV24-1 and TRBJ1-5, with TRBD1 matching 10 junction bases. The sequence came from an adult man with Graves' ophthalmopathy. In nucleotide form, the sequence is TGTGCCACCAGTGATTTGTCAGGGACAGGGGATCAGCCCCAGCATTTT. Its protein product is CATSDLSGTGDQPQHF.